The 2 T cell receptor beta chains in this list originate from one sample, sequenced in a study of neurological immune-mediated disorders. Time point described: longitudinal time-point 2. A single record per CDR3 protein comes from TCRdb applying MiXCR to the 5' RACE reads. This sample yields about 80,000 distinct CDR3 sequences, of which 5% to 6.5% are seen a single time; 7.9% belongs to the top ten. Input material: PBMCs. These receptors were collected from an older woman with multiple sclerosis.

This clonotype has a count of ten or more. The chain recombines TRBV27 with TRBJ2-7, with 9 bases identical to TRBD1. In germline, CDR1 is MNHEY, CDR2 SMNVEV (reference sequence). The CDR3 covers 15 residues. After removal of 5 bases from V and 3 bases from J, the junction contained 8 bases not matched to a gene. CDR3 sequence: CASSAPGQGFYEQYF. CDR3 in DNA: TGTGCCAGCAGTGCACCGGGACAGGGTTTCTACGAGCAGTACTTC.

This clonotype was seen ten or more times. The V gene is TRBV7-8, the J gene TRBJ1-1; tentative D call: TRBD1 (6 bases). The CDR3 length is 14 residues. Germline loops: CDR1 SGHVS, CDR2 FQNEAQ. The germline V and J ends were trimmed by 5 bases and 3 bases, with 13 bases remaining between them. The CDR3 reads CASSPGHDYTEAFF. DNA of the CDR3: TGTGCCAGCAGCCCGGGACATGATTACACTGAAGCTTTCTTT.